The 9 T cell receptor beta chains below come from one sample, sequenced in a study of T cells in Graves' hyperthyroidism and ophthalmopathy. Amplification of TCR beta CDR3 regions was performed using RNA transcripts as template. TCR CDR3 regions were first amplified by RT-PCR with HTBI primers. TCRdb reanalysed the multiplex PCR reads using MiXCR and keeps one entry per CDR3 protein. In the table there are some 530,000 distinct CDR3 sequences, approximately 23% of which are singletons. Material for sequencing was blood. These receptors were obtained from a woman aged 70-85 years with Graves' ophthalmopathy.

This clonotype showed up many times. The chain employs TRBV2 and TRBJ1-1; a weak D match, TRBD1 (5 bases). Germline CDR1 and CDR2: SNHLY and FYNNEI. The length of the CDR3 is 14 residues. V gave up 3 bases and J gave up 6 bases, with 14 bases separating them. CDR3 sequence (DNA): TGTGCCAGCAGTGATTTGGGGGTCGCGGCTGAAGCTTTCTTT. Translating it yields CASSDLGVAAEAFF.

V is TRBV15 and J is TRBJ2-7, with 8 bases matching TRBD1. Germline V gene data show CDR1 as LNHNV and CDR2 as YYDKDF (reference sequence). V was pared by 0 bases and J by 5 bases, with 9 bases of the junction left unmatched. The CDR3 runs to 16 residues. CDR3 in DNA: TGTGCCACCAGCAGAGAGACTTGGACAGGGTTGGACGAGCAGTACTTC. This translates into CATSRETWTGLDEQYF.

This clonotype was seen a handful of times. The chain has TRBV6-1 and TRBJ1-5; weak D call: TRBD1 (5 bases). This CDR3 comprises 16 residues. CDR1 and CDR2 from the germline V gene are MNHNS and SASEGT. The V gene lost 2 bases and the J gene lost 0 bases, with 11 bases spanning the gap. As DNA, the CDR3 is TGTGCCAGCAGTGAAATGCAGGGTGCTAGCAATCAGCCCCAGCATTTT. This sequence encodes CASSEMQGASNQPQHF.

This clonotype was observed a few times. V usage is TRBV18 and J usage is TRBJ2-2; TRBD2 matches 7 bases. Germline loops: CDR1 KGHSH, CDR2 LQKENI. The CDR3 totals 16 residues. The junction had 2 bases not matched to a gene; V was cut back by 1 base and J by 0 bases. CDR3 sequence (DNA): TGTGCCAGCTCACCACAACTAGCGTCGAACACCGGGGAGCTGTTTTTT. Translated: CASSPQLASNTGELFF.

This chain links TRBV12-3 or TRBV12-4 with TRBJ2-7; tentatively, D is TRBD2 (5 bases). This CDR3 is 14 amino acids long. The germline V and J ends were trimmed by 1 base and 6 bases, with 13 bases remaining between them. The CDR3 spells CASSLGLATAEQYF. The CDR3 DNA follows: TGTGCCAGCAGTTTAGGGCTAGCTACTGCCGAGCAGTACTTC.

This clonotype showed up just a few times. The chain couples TRBV18 to TRBJ2-5; 9 positions agree with TRBD1. J gave up 9 bases and V 3 bases, and 8 bases lay outside the gene matches. In germline, CDR1 is KGHSH, CDR2 LQKENI. The CDR3 has 14 amino acids. The CDR3 protein is CASSPRDRDVAQYF. The CDR3 region has the DNA TGTGCCAGCTCACCTCGGGACAGGGACGTGGCCCAGTACTTC.

This clonotype was recorded a few times. This chain uses TRBV29-1 with TRBJ1-1, with 9 bases fitting TRBD1. The CDR3 has 14 residues. Germline V gene data show CDR1 as SQVTM and CDR2 as ANQGSEA. The ends lost 7 bases at V and 0 bases at J; junction bases unmatched: 6. The CDR3 coding sequence is TGCAGCGCTCACAGGGGGCTTGTGAACACTGAAGCTTTCTTT. This gives the protein CSAHRGLVNTEAFF.

This clonotype was picked up many times. The genes are TRBV3-1 and TRBJ1-1; D possibly corresponds to TRBD1 (5 bases). This CDR3 is 14 amino acids long. The germline V gene encodes CDR1 LGHDT and CDR2 YNNKEL (reference sequence). V was shortened by 1 base and J by 1 base, with 7 bases between the two germline ends. CDR3 residues: CASSQAQGNTEAFF. The CDR3 bases are TGTGCCAGCAGCCAAGCTCAGGGGAACACTGAAGCTTTCTTT.

This clonotype has a handful of counts. The gene calls are TRBV28 and TRBJ2-1; TRBD2 is a possible D gene (6 bases). This CDR3 region has 15 residues. The ends were cut back, 7 bases at V and 8 bases at J, with 21 bases in the middle. CDR1 and CDR2 from the germline V gene are MDHEN and SYDVKM. The CDR3 nucleotides are TGTGCCAGCACTGTCCGGGACTCCTCATCCCATGAGCAGTTCTTC. Residues: CASTVRDSSSHEQFF.